This is a list of T cell receptor beta chains from one sample in a study of T cell changes during pregnancy in multiple sclerosis. TCRdb keeps only in-frame clones here, not all; method: immunoSEQ multiplex PCR. The sample yields 90,000 to 95,000 clones, around 92% seen once. The sequenced sample was peripheral blood, obtained in the third trimester of pregnancy. The receptor set was obtained from a female donor with multiple sclerosis, enrolled in a pregnancy study. CDR3s include the opening cysteine and the closing phenylalanine or tryptophan.

J gene,V gene,CDR3 protein
TRBJ1-1,TRBV6-4,CASSDSSHRGHMNTEAFF
TRBJ2-7,TRBV6-1,CASSEPYRGEQYF
TRBJ2-1,TRBV27,CASSSHGAGGRNEQFF
TRBJ2-7,TRBV19,CASSIGTGVEQYF
TRBJ2-7,TRBV27,CASRLAGVTYEQYF
TRBJ2-3,TRBV29-1,CSVEKGRGTDTQYF
TRBJ2-5,TRBV28,CATRGLQETQYF
TRBJ2-7,TRBV6-1,CASMWEGSYEQYF
TRBJ2-3,TRBV28,CASMSGRGTQYF
TRBJ2-7,TRBV7-9,CASSLPGGPYEQYF
TRBJ1-5,TRBV15,CATSRTGQGLNQPQHF
TRBJ2-7,TRBV27,CASSFAVAYEQYF
TRBJ2-7,TRBV19,CASSPGTSGSSYEQYF
TRBJ1-5,TRBV19,CASKQGGNSNQPQHF
TRBJ2-1,TRBV28,CASHVGAYNEQFF
TRBJ1-2,TRBV7-8,CASSLYSTERGGYGYTF
TRBJ2-7,TRBV28,CASSPRTSGTYEQYF
TRBJ1-5,TRBV2,CATRDRDNQPQHF
TRBJ2-7,TRBV19,CASSIGQGARDEQYF
TRBJ2-7,TRBV11-2,CASSSPGWGDEQYF
TRBJ2-2,TRBV5-4,CASSLSAVSGELFF
TRBJ2-1,TRBV9,CASSQAASYNEQFF
TRBJ2-3,TRBV11-2,CASSLDGQGTDTQYF
TRBJ2-1,TRBV5-4,CASRSLAGGPGNEQFF
TRBJ2-7,TRBV6-5,CASTSGSGGYEQYF
TRBJ2-1,TRBV5-1,CASSGGLAGEAYNEQFF
TRBJ2-5,TRBV29-1,CSVEGAGETQYF
TRBJ2-1,TRBV30,CAWSPLMGSYNEQFF